The 22 T cell receptor beta chains presented below share a single source sample, sequenced in a study of CD8 T cells in Susac syndrome. Reverse transcription used about 0.5 to 1 ug RNA and random hexamers. TCRdb re-derived calls from the immunoSEQ multiplex PCR reads in MiXCR, one entry per CDR3 protein. Seen here are around 300,000 distinct CDR3 sequences, around 89% observed once, and the top ten hold around 0.18%. The specimen was CD8+ T cells from PBMCs. These receptors came from a human donor with multiple sclerosis.

The rearrangement uses TRBV4-1 and TRBJ2-3; 9 bases fit TRBD1. Germline lookup yields CDR1 MGHRA and CDR2 YSYEKL. This CDR3 contains 17 residues. Trimming cost V 0 bases and J 2 bases; bases outside gene matches: 6. CDR3 in amino acids: CASSQEDRGDITDTQYF. DNA of the CDR3: TGCGCCAGCAGCCAAGAGGACAGGGGAGATATCACAGATACGCAGTATTTT.

J is TRBJ2-1 and V is TRBV27, with 10 bases identical to TRBD2. V trimming: 6 bases; J trimming: 8 bases; junction bases outside the gene matches: 13. The germline V gene has CDR1 MNHEY and CDR2 SMNVEV (reference sequence). The CDR3 extends over 16 amino acids. The CDR3 DNA reads as TGTGCCAGCAGCCCCGAAATAGCGGGAGGATTAGATGAGCAGTTCTTC. It codes for CASSPEIAGGLDEQFF.

The chain combines TRBV18 with TRBJ2-7; D tentatively fits TRBD1 or TRBD2 (6 bases each). The CDR3 runs to 13 residues. The ends were cut back, 11 bases at V and 3 bases at J, with 17 bases in the middle. Germline V CDR1 and CDR2: KGHSH, LQKENI. Here the CDR3 reads CARSGGRNYEQYF. As DNA, the CDR3 is TGTGCCCGTTCCGGGGGCCGTAACTACGAGCAGTACTTC.

V is TRBV4-3 and J is TRBJ1-4; weak D call: TRBD1 (6 bases). Germline assignment: CDR1 LGHNA and CDR2 YSLEER. This CDR3 is 16 amino acids long. Trimming removed 0 bases from V and 7 bases from J, with 15 bases in between. The CDR3 DNA follows: TGCGCCAGCAGCCAAGAATCGGGCAGGGGAAGTGAAAAACTGTTTTTT. Translating gives CASSQESGRGSEKLFF.

The V gene is TRBV28, the J gene TRBJ1-5; D might be TRBD1 (5 bases). The CDR3 extends over 15 amino acids. Trimming left V 4 bases short and J 6 bases short, with 16 bases between. The germline CDR1 and CDR2 sequences are MDHEN and SYDVKM. The CDR3 loop reads CASSSPGLDAQPQHF. CDR3 in DNA: TGTGCCAGCAGTTCCCCAGGGCTAGACGCTCAGCCCCAGCATTTT.

The chain uses TRBV7-9 and TRBJ1-5; D not resolved. This CDR3 comprises 12 residues. Germline V gene data show CDR1 as SEHNR and CDR2 as FQNEAQ (reference sequence). Trimming took 6 bases from V and 7 from J, leaving 10 bases between them. In nucleotides, the CDR3 is TGTGCCAGCAGTAAGGGAAGCCAGCCCCAGCATTTT. Its translation: CASSKGSQPQHF.

V and J are TRBV20-1 and TRBJ2-7, with D hard to call. This CDR3 contains 11 residues. The V end was cut by 1 base, the J end by 6 bases, with 7 bases between. Germline V gene data show CDR1 as DFQATT and CDR2 as SNEGSKA (reference sequence). DNA of the CDR3: TGCAGTGCTAGAGCGGTTTCCGAGCAGTACTTC. Translation: CSARAVSEQYF.

This clonotype was observed once. The gene calls are TRBV30 and TRBJ2-1; no clear D gene. CDR1 and CDR2 from the germline V gene are GTSNPN and SVGIG (reference sequence). The CDR3 covers 14 residues. V lost 1 base, J lost 0 bases, and 7 bases lay in between. CDR3 in amino acids: CAWSDSTSYNEQFF. CDR3 nucleotide sequence: TGTGCCTGGAGTGACTCCACCTCCTACAATGAGCAGTTCTTC.

CDR3: CASSLTGQLDTEAFF. The CDR3 DNA reads as TGTGCCAGCAGTTTAACGGGACAGTTAGACACTGAAGCTTTCTTT. V and J are TRBV6-2 or TRBV6-3 and TRBJ1-1, with TRBD1 identical over 7 bases. This CDR3 contains 15 residues. Germline V gene sequence: CDR1 MNHEY, CDR2 SVGEGT. V was clipped by 4 bases and J by 3 bases; unmatched bases: 8.

The chain carries TRBV20-1 and TRBJ2-4; 12 bases fit TRBD2. This CDR3 has 15 residues. The germline V gene has CDR1 DFQATT and CDR2 SNEGSKA (reference sequence). The junction had 8 bases not matched to a gene; V was cut back by 4 bases and J by 7 bases. The CDR3 DNA follows: TGCAGTGCTATCTACCTACTAGCGGGAGGCAACATTCAGTACTTC. Its translation is CSAIYLLAGGNIQYF.

The count of this clonotype is one. The chain couples TRBV5-1 to TRBJ2-7; TRBD1 aligns across 7 bases. Germline V gene data show CDR1 as SGHRS and CDR2 as YFSETQ. This CDR3 comprises 13 residues. V shed 0 bases, J shed 6 bases, and the junction held 3 bases outside the gene matches. The CDR3 DNA reads TGCGCCAGCAGCTTGGCCGCAGGGGGCGAGCAGTACTTC. Amino acids: CASSLAAGGEQYF.

This clonotype has only one observation. V usage is TRBV19 and J usage is TRBJ2-5; no clear D. With 3 bases removed from V and 2 bases from J, the gap between germline ends came to 10 bases. The CDR3 is made up of 14 amino acids. Germline V gene sequence: CDR1 LNHDA, CDR2 SQIVND (reference sequence). This CDR3 reads CASSIISAQETQYF. The CDR3 DNA is TGTGCCAGTAGTATTATCAGTGCTCAAGAGACCCAGTACTTC.

V and J are TRBV7-9 and TRBJ1-4; D not certain. The CDR3 loop spans 17 amino acids. Germline CDR1 and CDR2: SEHNR and FQNEAQ (reference sequence). V was trimmed by 3 bases and J by 0 bases, leaving 14 bases between them. The CDR3 coding sequence is TGTGCCAGCAGCTTCCCGGCCTTTTCTCCAACTAATGAAAAACTGTTTTTT. Amino acids: CASSFPAFSPTNEKLFF.

This clonotype appeared once. The CDR3 loop is CAWSLLSGSPTGELFF. In nucleotides, the CDR3 is TGTGCCTGGAGTTTGCTGAGCGGGAGCCCCACCGGGGAGCTGTTTTTT. The V call is TRBV30, the J call TRBJ2-2, with 8 bases fitting TRBD2. V trimming: 2 bases; J trimming: 4 bases; junction bases outside the gene matches: 9. CDR1 and CDR2 from the germline V gene are GTSNPN and SVGIG (reference sequence). The CDR3 contains 16 residues.

This clonotype appeared a single time. The rearrangement links TRBV30 to TRBJ2-1; D is possibly TRBD2 (6 bases). Germline V gene data show CDR1 as GTSNPN and CDR2 as SVGIG (reference sequence). The CDR3 loop spans 14 amino acids. V dropped 1 base and J dropped 5 bases, with 12 bases sitting between them. CDR3 nucleotide sequence: TGTGCCTGGAGTGGCGGTAGCGGTCACAATGAGCAGTTCTTC. Its protein product is CAWSGGSGHNEQFF. Drawing the rest from reference TRBV30 and TRBJ2-1, the complete variable domain is SQTIHQWPATLVQPVGSPLSLECTVEGTSNPNLYWYRQAAGRGLQLLFYSVGIGQISSEVPQNLSASRPQDRQFILSSKKLLLSDSGFYLCAWSGGSGHNEQFFGPGTRLTVL.

The CDR3 protein is CASSQTRLAGPDTQYF. The CDR3 region has the DNA TGTGCCAGCAGCCAGACCCGACTAGCGGGGCCCGATACGCAGTATTTT. The V call is TRBV7-6, the J call TRBJ2-3; TRBD2 agrees at 11 bases. V lost 5 bases, J lost 6 bases, and 10 bases stayed unmatched. The CDR3 spans 16 residues. CDR1 and CDR2 (germline): SGHVS, FNYEAQ.

The chain joins TRBV12-3 or TRBV12-4 to TRBJ2-2; 8 nucleotides line up with TRBD2. V was pared by 8 bases and J by 7 bases, with 18 bases of the junction left unmatched. The CDR3 loop spans 17 amino acids. CDR3 sequence reads: CASAYGRGLAVSGELFF. CDR3 nucleotides: TGTGCCAGCGCATACGGGAGAGGACTAGCCGTAAGCGGGGAGCTGTTTTTT.

In its sample, this clonotype was seen a few times. Here the CDR3 reads CASRRGTEAFF. The DNA for the CDR3 is TGTGCCAGTAGGAGGGGAACTGAAGCTTTCTTT. V and J are TRBV19 and TRBJ1-1, with D perhaps matching TRBD1 (5 bases). CDR3 size: 11 residues. Germline V lookup: CDR1 LNHDA, CDR2 SQIVND (reference sequence). The V end was cut by 6 bases, the J end by 5 bases, with 7 bases between.

This chain connects TRBV5-5 to TRBJ2-2, with D hard to call. Germline V gives CDR1 SGHKS, CDR2 YYEKEE (reference sequence). Trimming removed 2 bases from V and 6 bases from J, with 8 bases in between. This CDR3 region has 13 residues. The DNA for the CDR3 is TGTGCCAGCAGCTTTTCTTTCTCCGGGGAGCTGTTTTTT. Protein sequence: CASSFSFSGELFF.

J is TRBJ2-7 and V is TRBV7-9, with D hard to call. Germline lookup yields CDR1 SEHNR and CDR2 FQNEAQ (reference sequence). The CDR3 has 17 residues. The V end was cut by 0 bases, the J end by 0 bases, with 15 bases between. CDR3 bases: TGTGCCAGCAGCTTAGCGATGGCGTTTAGGGACTCCTACGAGCAGTACTTC. Amino acid sequence: CASSLAMAFRDSYEQYF.

This clonotype was recorded once. V usage is TRBV7-9 and J usage is TRBJ2-7; 14 nucleotides line up with TRBD2. V shed 7 bases and J 3 bases; nucleotides not matched to a gene: 2. Germline V gene sequence: CDR1 SEHNR, CDR2 FQNEAQ (reference sequence). The CDR3 sequence is 14 residues long. CDR3 amino acids: CASIGTSGSYEQYF. The DNA for the CDR3 is TGTGCCAGCATTGGGACTAGCGGGAGCTACGAGCAGTACTTC. Supplemented by reference TRBV7-9 and TRBJ2-7, the full variable domain reads DTGVSQNPRHKITKRGQNVTFRCDPISEHNRLYWYRQTLGQGPEFLTYFQNEAQLEKSRLLSDRFSAERPKGSFSTLEIQRTEQGDSAMYLCASIGTSGSYEQYFGPGTRLTVT.

This chain joins TRBV5-1 and TRBJ2-6, with 7 bases identical to TRBD1. Per germline, CDR1 SGHRS and CDR2 YFSETQ. Germline trimming cut 7 bases from V and 13 bases from J; bases unmatched to any gene: 11. The CDR3 is 13 residues long. This CDR3 is CASGDSPQEVLTF. DNA for the CDR3: TGCGCCAGCGGGGACAGCCCCCAGGAGGTCCTGACTTTC.